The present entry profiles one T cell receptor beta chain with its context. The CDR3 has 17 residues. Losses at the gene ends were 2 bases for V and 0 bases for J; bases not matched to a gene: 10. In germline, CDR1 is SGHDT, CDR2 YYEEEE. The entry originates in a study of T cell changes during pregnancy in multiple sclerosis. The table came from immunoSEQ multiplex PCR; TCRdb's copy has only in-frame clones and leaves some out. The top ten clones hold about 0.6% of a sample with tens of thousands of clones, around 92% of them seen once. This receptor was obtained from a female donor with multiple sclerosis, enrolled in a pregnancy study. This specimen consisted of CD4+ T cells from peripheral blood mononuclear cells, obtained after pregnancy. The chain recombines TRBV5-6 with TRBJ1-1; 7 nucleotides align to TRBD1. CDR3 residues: CASSFRRLTGLNTEAFF. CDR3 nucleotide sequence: TGTGCCAGCAGCTTTCGCCGCTTGACAGGGTTGAACACTGAAGCTTTCTTT.